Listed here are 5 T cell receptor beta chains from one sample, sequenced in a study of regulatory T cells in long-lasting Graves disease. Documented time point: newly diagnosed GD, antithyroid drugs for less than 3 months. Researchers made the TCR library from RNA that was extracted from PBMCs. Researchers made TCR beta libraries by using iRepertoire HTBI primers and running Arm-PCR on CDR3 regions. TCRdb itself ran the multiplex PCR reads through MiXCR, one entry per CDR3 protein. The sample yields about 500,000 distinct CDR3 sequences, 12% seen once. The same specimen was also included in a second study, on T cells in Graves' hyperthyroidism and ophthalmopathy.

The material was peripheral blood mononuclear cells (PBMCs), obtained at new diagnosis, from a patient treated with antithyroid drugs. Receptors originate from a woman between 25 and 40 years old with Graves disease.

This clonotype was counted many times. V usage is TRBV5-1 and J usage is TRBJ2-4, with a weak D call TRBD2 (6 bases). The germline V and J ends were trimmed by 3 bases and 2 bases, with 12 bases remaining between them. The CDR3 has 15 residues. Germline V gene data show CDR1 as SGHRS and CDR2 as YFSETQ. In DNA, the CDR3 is TGCGCCAGCAGCTGGGGGGTGGAGTCCAAAAACATTCAGTACTTC. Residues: CASSWGVESKNIQYF.

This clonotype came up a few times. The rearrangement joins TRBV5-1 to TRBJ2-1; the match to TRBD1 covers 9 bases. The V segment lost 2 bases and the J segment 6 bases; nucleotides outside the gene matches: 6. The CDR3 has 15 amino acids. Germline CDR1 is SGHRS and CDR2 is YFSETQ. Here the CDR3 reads CASSFPGQGFNEQFF. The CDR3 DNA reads TGCGCCAGCAGCTTCCCGGGACAGGGTTTCAATGAGCAGTTCTTC.

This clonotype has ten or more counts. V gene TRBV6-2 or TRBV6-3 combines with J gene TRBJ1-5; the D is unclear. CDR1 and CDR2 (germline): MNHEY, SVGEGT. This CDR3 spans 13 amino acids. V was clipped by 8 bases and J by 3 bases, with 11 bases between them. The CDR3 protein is CASGVGPNQPQHF. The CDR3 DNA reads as TGTGCCAGCGGGGTAGGACCCAATCAGCCCCAGCATTTT.

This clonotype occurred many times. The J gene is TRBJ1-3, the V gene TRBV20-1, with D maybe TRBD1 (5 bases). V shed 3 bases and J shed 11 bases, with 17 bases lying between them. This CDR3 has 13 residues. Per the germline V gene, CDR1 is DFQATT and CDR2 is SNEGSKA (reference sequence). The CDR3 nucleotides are TGCAGTGCTAGGATGGGGGGGACCTTATCCATATATTTT. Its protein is CSARMGGTLSIYF.

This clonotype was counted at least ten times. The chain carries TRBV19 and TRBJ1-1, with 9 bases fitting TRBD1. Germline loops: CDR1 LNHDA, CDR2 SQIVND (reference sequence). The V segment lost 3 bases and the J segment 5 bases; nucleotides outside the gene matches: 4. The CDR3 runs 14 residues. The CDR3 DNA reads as TGTGCCAGTAGTATGGGACAGGGTTTTACTGAAGCTTTCTTT. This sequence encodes CASSMGQGFTEAFF.